Listed below are T cell receptor beta chains from one sample, sequenced in a study of beta chain features in type 1 diabetes. TCRdb's table, derived via immunoSEQ multiplex PCR, lists solely in-frame clones and lacks some. The sample has a few hundred thousand clones; approximately 12% are singletons. Sequencing used naive CD4+ T cells from blood. These receptors were collected from a woman aged 18-29 years with type 1 diabetes. Each CDR3 is given with its conserved first and last residue. The order of the fields is CDR3 length, D gene, J gene, clone size, V gene, CDR3 protein, CDR3 DNA. D genes are given only for firm matches. The size entry is marked missing in some rows and otherwise reads once, few, many or a size class.

CDR3 length: 12
D gene: NA
J gene: TRBJ2-7
clone size: NA
V gene: TRBV5-4
CDR3 protein: CASSLRPGEQYF
CDR3 DNA: TGTGCCAGCAGCTTGCGTCCGGGCGAGCAGTACTTC

CDR3 length: 15
D gene: NA
J gene: TRBJ2-1
clone size: NA
V gene: TRBV18
CDR3 protein: CASSPVGSSYNEQFF
CDR3 DNA: TGTGCCAGCTCACCAGTCGGGAGCTCCTACAATGAGCAGTTCTTC

CDR3 length: 14
D gene: TRBD1
J gene: TRBJ2-7
clone size: few
V gene: TRBV7-2
CDR3 protein: CASSFDRGLYEQYF
CDR3 DNA: TGTGCCAGCAGCTTTGACAGGGGGCTCTACGAGCAGTACTTC

CDR3 length: 13
D gene: NA
J gene: TRBJ1-2
clone size: few
V gene: TRBV15
CDR3 protein: CATSKGLQRGYTF
CDR3 DNA: TGTGCCACCAGCAAGGGGCTTCAGAGGGGCTACACCTTC

CDR3 length: 16
D gene: TRBD1
J gene: TRBJ2-1
clone size: few
V gene: TRBV30
CDR3 protein: CAWSVHRDSSYNEQFF
CDR3 DNA: TGTGCCTGGAGTGTACACCGGGACAGCTCCTACAATGAGCAGTTCTTC

CDR3 length: 13
D gene: NA
J gene: TRBJ2-1
clone size: few
V gene: TRBV30
CDR3 protein: CAWSTGVATEQFF
CDR3 DNA: TGTGCCTGGAGTACCGGAGTAGCTACTGAGCAGTTCTTC

CDR3 length: 16
D gene: TRBD2
J gene: TRBJ2-2
clone size: few
V gene: TRBV9
CDR3 protein: CASSVGAGRAGGELFF
CDR3 DNA: TGTGCCAGCAGCGTAGGTGCCGGGAGGGCCGGCGGGGAGCTGTTTTTT

CDR3 length: 16
D gene: NA
J gene: TRBJ2-1
clone size: few
V gene: TRBV19
CDR3 protein: CASSMGTRAIYNEQFF
CDR3 DNA: TGTGCCAGTAGTATGGGCACCAGGGCGATCTACAATGAGCAGTTCTTC

CDR3 length: 18
D gene: NA
J gene: TRBJ1-1
clone size: NA
V gene: TRBV4-3
CDR3 protein: CASSRSRERGGTNTEAFF
CDR3 DNA: TGCGCCAGCAGCCGGTCTAGGGAACGGGGGGGGACCAACACTGAAGCTTTCTTT

CDR3 length: 15
D gene: NA
J gene: TRBJ1-4
clone size: NA
V gene: TRBV4-1
CDR3 protein: CASSPIGLTNEKLFF
CDR3 DNA: TGCGCCAGCAGCCCCATCGGTTTAACTAATGAAAAACTGTTTTTT

CDR3 length: 17
D gene: TRBD2
J gene: TRBJ2-1
clone size: few
V gene: TRBV30
CDR3 protein: CAWSPIAASGRFGEQFF
CDR3 DNA: TGTGCCTGGAGTCCCATAGCAGCTAGCGGGAGGTTTGGTGAGCAGTTCTTC

CDR3 length: 14
D gene: TRBD1
J gene: TRBJ1-4
clone size: NA
V gene: TRBV5-1
CDR3 protein: CASRRQGSNEKLFF
CDR3 DNA: TGCGCCAGCCGAAGACAGGGGTCTAATGAAAAACTGTTTTTT

CDR3 length: 15
D gene: TRBD2
J gene: TRBJ2-4
clone size: few
V gene: TRBV27
CDR3 protein: CASSLSSGSLDIQYF
CDR3 DNA: TGTGCCAGCAGTTTGTCTAGCGGGAGTCTGGACATTCAGTACTTC

CDR3 length: 15
D gene: TRBD2
J gene: TRBJ2-1
clone size: NA
V gene: TRBV4-1
CDR3 protein: CASSKGLAGINEQFF
CDR3 DNA: TGCGCCAGCAGCAAGGGACTAGCGGGAATCAATGAGCAGTTCTTC

CDR3 length: 12
D gene: NA
J gene: TRBJ2-3
clone size: few
V gene: TRBV5-4
CDR3 protein: CASSSPRDTQYF
CDR3 DNA: TGTGCCAGCAGCTCCCCCCGTGATACGCAGTATTTT

CDR3 length: 14
D gene: TRBD1
J gene: TRBJ1-1
clone size: NA
V gene: TRBV30
CDR3 protein: CAWSHQGAGTEAFF
CDR3 DNA: TGTGCCTGGAGTCACCAGGGGGCAGGCACTGAAGCTTTCTTT

CDR3 length: 13
D gene: NA
J gene: TRBJ1-3
clone size: NA
V gene: TRBV29-1
CDR3 protein: CSVDTGTGNTIYF
CDR3 DNA: TGCAGCGTAGATACAGGGACTGGAAACACCATATATTTT

CDR3 length: 14
D gene: TRBD1
J gene: TRBJ2-7
clone size: few
V gene: TRBV28
CDR3 protein: CASTTGAAASEQYF
CDR3 DNA: TGTGCCAGCACTACAGGGGCTGCCGCCTCCGAGCAGTACTTC

CDR3 length: 13
D gene: TRBD1
J gene: TRBJ1-1
clone size: NA
V gene: TRBV2
CDR3 protein: CATTGTASTEAFF
CDR3 DNA: TGTGCCACTACCGGGACAGCTTCCACTGAAGCTTTCTTT

CDR3 length: 15
D gene: TRBD1
J gene: TRBJ1-1
clone size: NA
V gene: TRBV7-3
CDR3 protein: CASSARQGLGTEAFF
CDR3 DNA: TGTGCCAGCAGCGCCCGACAGGGATTAGGCACTGAAGCTTTCTTT

CDR3 length: 14
D gene: NA
J gene: TRBJ1-2
clone size: NA
V gene: TRBV15
CDR3 protein: CATSRGSLASGYTF
CDR3 DNA: TGTGCCACCAGCAGAGGTTCCCTTGCGAGTGGCTACACCTTC

CDR3 length: 16
D gene: TRBD1
J gene: TRBJ2-1
clone size: NA
V gene: TRBV19
CDR3 protein: CASSMTPGQGYNEQFF
CDR3 DNA: TGTGCCAGTAGTATGACCCCGGGACAGGGGTACAATGAGCAGTTCTTC

CDR3 length: 17
D gene: NA
J gene: TRBJ2-1
clone size: NA
V gene: TRBV19
CDR3 protein: CASSPRTGTSARYEQFF
CDR3 DNA: TGTGCCAGTAGTCCCAGGACCGGGACATCGGCCCGGTATGAGCAGTTCTTC

CDR3 length: 16
D gene: NA
J gene: TRBJ2-1
clone size: few
V gene: TRBV28
CDR3 protein: CASSFQGYSSYNEQFF
CDR3 DNA: TGTGCCAGCAGTTTCCAGGGGTATAGTTCCTACAATGAGCAGTTCTTC

CDR3 length: 14
D gene: TRBD2
J gene: TRBJ2-1
clone size: many
V gene: TRBV12-5
CDR3 protein: CASGLALAGVEPFF
CDR3 DNA: TGTGCTAGTGGTTTGGCCCTAGCGGGAGTCGAGCCGTTCTTC

CDR3 length: 13
D gene: NA
J gene: TRBJ2-3
clone size: few
V gene: TRBV7-3
CDR3 protein: CASSLMGQDTQYF
CDR3 DNA: TGTGCCAGCAGCTTAATGGGGCAAGATACGCAGTATTTT

CDR3 length: 15
D gene: NA
J gene: TRBJ1-3
clone size: NA
V gene: TRBV28
CDR3 protein: CASSGLGEGRNTIYF
CDR3 DNA: TGTGCCAGCAGTGGCCTAGGTGAGGGAAGAAACACCATATATTTT

CDR3 length: 11
D gene: NA
J gene: TRBJ2-3
clone size: few
V gene: TRBV30
CDR3 protein: CAWSVRDTQYF
CDR3 DNA: TGTGCCTGGAGTGTGCGGGATACGCAGTATTTT

CDR3 length: 15
D gene: NA
J gene: TRBJ1-2
clone size: NA
V gene: TRBV27
CDR3 protein: CASSFSGTRGNGYTF
CDR3 DNA: TGTGCCAGCAGTTTCTCGGGCACCAGGGGCAATGGCTACACCTTC

CDR3 length: 14
D gene: TRBD1
J gene: TRBJ2-5
clone size: few
V gene: TRBV5-1
CDR3 protein: CASSTLTGQETQYF
CDR3 DNA: TGCGCCAGCAGCACTCTGACAGGGCAAGAGACCCAGTACTTC

CDR3 length: 14
D gene: TRBD1
J gene: TRBJ2-2
clone size: NA
V gene: TRBV19
CDR3 protein: CASRDRVNTGELFF
CDR3 DNA: TGTGCCAGTAGGGACAGGGTTAACACCGGGGAGCTGTTTTTT

CDR3 length: 16
D gene: TRBD1
J gene: TRBJ1-2
clone size: NA
V gene: TRBV28
CDR3 protein: CASSSPTGALGNGYTF
CDR3 DNA: TGTGCCAGCAGTTCTCCTACAGGGGCCCTTGGAAATGGCTACACCTTC

CDR3 length: 17
D gene: NA
J gene: TRBJ1-1
clone size: few
V gene: TRBV2
CDR3 protein: CASSESVGLGGGTEAFF
CDR3 DNA: TGTGCCAGCAGTGAGAGTGTGGGCCTGGGGGGGGGCACTGAAGCTTTCTTT

CDR3 length: 13
D gene: NA
J gene: TRBJ2-5
clone size: few
V gene: TRBV2
CDR3 protein: CASRRGSQETQYF
CDR3 DNA: TGTGCCAGCAGGCGGGGTTCCCAAGAGACCCAGTACTTC

CDR3 length: 14
D gene: NA
J gene: TRBJ1-4
clone size: NA
V gene: TRBV30
CDR3 protein: CAWSSPGGTEKLFF
CDR3 DNA: TGTGCCTGGAGTTCCCCCGGGGGAACTGAAAAACTGTTTTTT

CDR3 length: 15
D gene: TRBD2
J gene: TRBJ2-1
clone size: few
V gene: TRBV5-4
CDR3 protein: CASSRPGTSGYEQFF
CDR3 DNA: TGTGCCAGCAGCCGCCCCGGGACTAGCGGGTATGAGCAGTTCTTC

CDR3 length: 15
D gene: NA
J gene: TRBJ2-4
clone size: NA
V gene: TRBV4-3
CDR3 protein: CASSPEGLAKNIQYF
CDR3 DNA: TGCGCCAGCAGCCCGGAGGGACTAGCCAAAAACATTCAGTACTTC

CDR3 length: 16
D gene: NA
J gene: TRBJ1-5
clone size: NA
V gene: TRBV18
CDR3 protein: CASSPSGPNSNQPQHF
CDR3 DNA: TGTGCCAGCTCACCATCGGGTCCGAATAGCAATCAGCCCCAGCATTTT

CDR3 length: 15
D gene: TRBD1
J gene: TRBJ2-7
clone size: few
V gene: TRBV28
CDR3 protein: CASTETGAGSYEQYF
CDR3 DNA: TGTGCCAGCACCGAGACAGGGGCCGGTTCCTACGAGCAGTACTTC

CDR3 length: 14
D gene: NA
J gene: TRBJ1-2
clone size: NA
V gene: TRBV18
CDR3 protein: CASSPGSTNYGYTF
CDR3 DNA: TGTGCCAGCTCACCCGGGTCAACTAACTATGGCTACACCTTC

CDR3 length: 11
D gene: NA
J gene: TRBJ2-5
clone size: NA
V gene: TRBV20-1
CDR3 protein: CSRAEGETQYF
CDR3 DNA: TGCAGTCGGGCGGAGGGGGAGACCCAGTACTTC

CDR3 length: 13
D gene: TRBD1
J gene: TRBJ1-1
clone size: NA
V gene: TRBV18
CDR3 protein: CASRDREEAEAFF
CDR3 DNA: TGTGCCAGCCGCGACAGGGAAGAAGCTGAAGCTTTCTTT

CDR3 length: 13
D gene: NA
J gene: TRBJ2-5
clone size: NA
V gene: TRBV2
CDR3 protein: CASTPGLQETQYF
CDR3 DNA: TGTGCCAGCACCCCGGGACTCCAAGAGACCCAGTACTTC

CDR3 length: 14
D gene: NA
J gene: TRBJ2-3
clone size: NA
V gene: TRBV19
CDR3 protein: CASGAGPREDTQYF
CDR3 DNA: TGTGCCAGTGGCGCAGGGCCCCGGGAGGATACGCAGTATTTT

CDR3 length: 16
D gene: NA
J gene: TRBJ2-3
clone size: once
V gene: TRBV7-2
CDR3 protein: CASSLGNGRGSDTQYF
CDR3 DNA: TGTGCCAGCAGCTTAGGGAACGGGAGAGGGTCAGATACGCAGTATTTT

CDR3 length: 15
D gene: TRBD2
J gene: TRBJ2-1
clone size: NA
V gene: TRBV29-1
CDR3 protein: CSVEGTSGRANEQFF
CDR3 DNA: TGCAGCGTTGAGGGGACTAGCGGGAGGGCCAATGAGCAGTTCTTC